The 7 T cell receptor beta chains reported below all come from one sample, sequenced in a study of T cell repertoires in cytomegalovirus infection. One entry per CDR3 protein results from TCRdb running MiXCR on the reads. The profile shows fewer than 400,000 distinct CDR3 sequences, 15% to 20% of them singletons. Sequenced material: PBMCs. The receptors here all came from a human donor in good health (CMV status not recorded). Some clones in this sample may be carry-over from other donors' samples.

This clonotype was found a few times. The J gene is TRBJ2-1, the V gene TRBV11-2; a possible D gene is TRBD2 (6 bases). The CDR3 covers 15 residues. Germline assignment: CDR1 SGHAT and CDR2 FQNNGV. With 5 bases removed from V and 3 bases from J, the gap between germline ends came to 14 bases. The CDR3 reads CASSPRGVGYNEQFF. CDR3 DNA sequence: TGTGCCAGCAGCCCCCGCGGGGTAGGCTACAATGAGCAGTTCTTC.

This chain connects TRBV4-3 to TRBJ2-3, with D possibly called TRBD1 or TRBD2 (5 bases each). Trimming took off 0 bases at V and 6 bases at J, with 13 bases between the two ends. CDR3 length: 15 amino acids. Germline V CDR1 and CDR2: LGHNA, YSLEER. This chain's CDR3 is CASSQDRLWGDTQYF. In DNA form, the CDR3 reads TGCGCCAGCAGCCAAGATCGACTTTGGGGGGATACGCAGTATTTT.

This clonotype appeared many times. The chain has TRBV7-9 and TRBJ1-4; the D is unclear. The CDR3 loop spans 15 amino acids. Germline loops: CDR1 SEHNR, CDR2 FQNEAQ (reference sequence). V dropped 4 bases and J dropped 6 bases, with 15 bases sitting between them. The CDR3 region is CASSSGPPRDEKLFF. DNA of the CDR3: TGTGCCAGCAGCTCCGGACCGCCTAGGGATGAAAAACTGTTTTTT.

This clonotype was found many times. CDR3 DNA: TGTGCCAGCAGTTTAGCGGGGCATAGCAATCAGCCCCAGCATTTT. Translating gives CASSLAGHSNQPQHF. The chain joins TRBV12-3 or TRBV12-4 to TRBJ1-5; possible D gene TRBD1, 5 bases. The CDR3 is made up of 15 amino acids. With 0 bases removed from V and 0 bases from J, the gap between germline ends came to 6 bases.

This clonotype was seen repeatedly, ten times or more. The CDR3 is CASSLDLRTYQLKPDYNEQFF. CDR3 bases: TGTGCCAGCAGCTTAGATCTTAGGACCTATCAACTCAAACCTGACTACAATGAGCAGTTCTTC. The rearrangement joins TRBV11-3 to TRBJ2-1; no clear D. The CDR3 is 21 amino acids. Trimming took off 0 bases at V and 3 bases at J, with 27 bases between the two ends. Germline V gene lookup returns CDR1 SGHNT and CDR2 YENEEA.

The rearrangement links TRBV12-3 or TRBV12-4 to TRBJ1-4, with 8 positions matching TRBD1. The CDR3 length is 15 residues. J lost 6 bases, V lost 3 bases, and 6 bases had no gene match. The CDR3 sequence is CASSFTGTGDEKLFF. The CDR3 coding sequence is TGTGCCAGCAGTTTTACCGGGACAGGCGATGAAAAACTGTTTTTT.

This clonotype was detected a few times. V gene TRBV7-2 combines with J gene TRBJ2-1; 9 nucleotides line up with TRBD1. The ends lost 3 bases at V and 6 bases at J; junction bases unmatched: 6. Germline V gene sequence: CDR1 SGHTA, CDR2 FQGNSA. The CDR3 sequence is 15 residues long. The CDR3, as DNA: TGTGCCAGCAGCTTCGGACAGGGGCTAGTCAATGAGCAGTTCTTC. It is translated as CASSFGQGLVNEQFF.